These 18 T cell receptor beta chains originate from one sample sequenced in a study of cytomegalovirus exposure and HLA in healthy donors listed by TCRdb under 2017. Library creation used the immunoSEQ multiplex PCR assay. For the multiplex PCR, a mixture combining 60 forward primers for TCR Vbeta segments and 13 reverse primers for TCR Jbeta segments was used. Sourced from immuneACCESS, this table was stored by TCRdb with only in-frame sequences that have V and J called. A share of the clones is absent; for the studies checked, an unresolved V gene accounts for under half, and the remainder has no known explanation. The sample table holds around 27,000 clones. 0.7% to 0.75% of the sample lies in the top ten. Sequencing used PBMCs. These receptors came from a man aged 25-45 years in good health and CMV-seronegative.

With respect to this clone: Its ends do not fully match the called genes, so a read error is possible. The V call is TRBV5-1, the J call TRBJ1-1, with TRBD1 matching over 9 bases. Germline V gives CDR1 SGHRS, CDR2 YFSETQ. The CDR3 has 14 amino acids. The CDR3 DNA reads as TGCGCCAGCAGCTGGACAGGGGAGAACCCTGAAGCTTTCTTT. Its protein is CASSWTGENPEAFF.

The chain is built from TRBV11-3 and TRBJ2-7, with 7 bases aligning to TRBD1. Germline lookup yields CDR1 SGHNT and CDR2 YENEEA. After removal of 0 bases from V and 2 bases from J, the junction contained 7 bases not matched to a gene. CDR3 length: 16 residues. CDR3 sequence (DNA): TGTGCCAGCAGCTTAGAAACAGGGGCCTTCACCTACGAGCAGTACTTC. Residues: CASSLETGAFTYEQYF.

In DNA, the CDR3 is TGTGCCAGCAGGCAGGGGGTTAGCACAGATACGCAGTATTTT. It yields the protein CASRQGVSTDTQYF. The chain has TRBV6-5 and TRBJ2-3; TRBD1 aligns across 7 bases. This CDR3 has 14 amino acids. The germline V gene encodes CDR1 MNHEY and CDR2 SVGAGI. Trimming removed 6 bases from V and 0 bases from J; junction bases left unmatched: 3.

The chain uses TRBV6-5 and TRBJ2-5, with D perhaps TRBD2 (6 bases). The CDR3 length is 14 residues. V lost 2 bases and J 9 bases, leaving 16 bases between the germline ends. CDR1 and CDR2 from the germline V gene are MNHEY and SVGAGI. CDR3 bases: TGTGCCAGCAGTTACCAGGGCCTGGGGGAGGCCCAGTACTTC. It specifies CASSYQGLGEAQYF.

The genes are TRBV28 and TRBJ2-7, with 7 bases identical to TRBD1. Germline loops: CDR1 MDHEN, CDR2 SYDVKM. This CDR3 is built from 13 residues. V gave up 3 bases and J gave up 6 bases; unmatched junction bases: 5. CDR3 residues: CASSLPDRAEQYF. The CDR3 region has the DNA TGTGCCAGCAGTTTGCCCGACAGGGCCGAGCAGTACTTC. Full variable domain (missing parts from reference TRBV28 and TRBJ2-7): DVKVTQSSRYLVKRTGEKVFLECVQDMDHENMFWYRQDPGLGLRLIYFSYDVKMKEKGDIPEGYSVSREKKERFSLILESASTNQTSMYLCASSLPDRAEQYFGPGTRLTVT.

V and J are TRBV10-3 and TRBJ1-5; unclear D gene. CDR1 is ENHRY, CDR2 SYGVKD, per germline. The CDR3 sequence is 16 residues long. V was trimmed by 1 base and J by 7 bases, leaving 17 bases between them. CDR3 in DNA: TGTGCCATCAGTGAGTACGACACAGCTGTGGGCCAGCCCCAGCATTTT. Amino acids: CAISEYDTAVGQPQHF.

V gene TRBV2 combines with J gene TRBJ2-7; 8 bases map to TRBD1. The junction had 2 bases not matched to a gene; V was cut back by 4 bases and J by 3 bases. The CDR3 has 13 amino acids. Germline V lookup: CDR1 SNHLY, CDR2 FYNNEI. The CDR3 region is CASSGDRNYEQYF. In DNA form, the CDR3 reads TGTGCCAGCAGTGGGGACAGGAACTACGAGCAGTACTTC.

The chain uses TRBV18 and TRBJ1-1; D is perhaps TRBD1 (6 bases). CDR1 KGHSH and CDR2 LQKENI come from the germline V gene. V dropped 6 bases and J dropped 4 bases, with 21 bases sitting between them. CDR3 length: 16 amino acids. The CDR3: CASSQQGFGQSTEAFF. CDR3 sequence (DNA): TGTGCCAGCTCTCAACAGGGATTTGGACAGAGCACTGAAGCTTTCTTT.

The chain is built from TRBV9 and TRBJ2-3; D is perhaps TRBD2 (5 bases). V shed 0 bases and J shed 3 bases, with 5 bases lying between them. The CDR3 covers 13 residues. The germline CDR1 and CDR2 sequences are SGDLS and YYNGEE. DNA for the CDR3: TGTGCCAGCAGCGTAGCGGGGACAGATACGCAGTATTTT. It encodes CASSVAGTDTQYF.

The chain employs TRBV7-8 and TRBJ2-3; tentative D call: TRBD2 (6 bases). Trimming left V 8 bases short and J 2 bases short, with 11 bases between. In germline, CDR1 is SGHVS, CDR2 FQNEAQ. This CDR3 spans 13 amino acids. The CDR3 DNA is TGTGCCAGCCGACTAGGTACCACAGATACGCAGTATTTT. It codes for CASRLGTTDTQYF. Full variable domain (outside the CDR3, taken from reference TRBV7-8 and TRBJ2-3): GAGVSQSPRYKVAKRGQDVALRCDPISGHVSLFWYQQALGQGPEFLTYFQNEAQLDKSGLPSDRFFAERPEGSVSTLKIQRTQQEDSAVYLCASRLGTTDTQYFGPGTRLTVL.

The chain links TRBV6-1 to TRBJ1-3; 7 positions match TRBD1. J gave up 4 bases and V 4 bases, and 4 bases lay outside the gene matches. The CDR3 is 14 amino acids. Germline V gives CDR1 MNHNS, CDR2 SASEGT. CDR3 coding DNA: TGTGCCAGCAGTGTGACAGGGATGGGAAACACCATATATTTT. Translating it yields CASSVTGMGNTIYF.

The rearrangement links TRBV20-1 to TRBJ1-2, with a weak D call TRBD1 (5 bases). Between the trimmed V and J ends, which lost 1 base and 6 bases, there was a span of 6 bases. Per germline, CDR1 DFQATT and CDR2 SNEGSKA (reference sequence). This CDR3 contains 11 residues. This chain's CDR3 is CSARVRDGYTF. The CDR3 nucleotides are TGCAGTGCTAGAGTCAGGGATGGCTACACCTTC.

J is TRBJ1-3 and V is TRBV28; D call uncertain. Per the germline V gene, CDR1 is MDHEN and CDR2 is SYDVKM. This CDR3 has 15 amino acids. With 3 bases removed from V and 0 bases from J, the gap between germline ends came to 9 bases. As DNA, the CDR3 is TGTGCCAGCAGTTTGGGCAGCTTCTCTGGAAACACCATATATTTT. It specifies CASSLGSFSGNTIYF.

The gene calls are TRBV9 and TRBJ1-2, with D maybe TRBD1 (5 bases). Germline CDR1 SGDLS, CDR2 YYNGEE. Trimming removed 1 base at V and 5 bases at J, with 12 bases between. The CDR3 has 14 amino acids. The CDR3 sequence: CASSVFRVGYGYTF. In nucleotides, the CDR3 is TGTGCCAGCAGCGTATTCAGGGTGGGTTATGGCTACACCTTC.

The rearrangement joins TRBV7-8 to TRBJ2-7, with a weak D call TRBD2 (5 bases). Deletions cut 5 bases from V and 3 bases from J, with 17 bases between. CDR1 SGHVS and CDR2 FQNEAQ come from the germline V gene. The CDR3 contains 15 residues. The CDR3 coding sequence is TGTGCCAGCAGCCCCTCCGAGGGCGGCCTCTACGAGCAGTACTTC. This gives the protein CASSPSEGGLYEQYF.

The chain combines TRBV28 with TRBJ2-5; 8 positions match TRBD1. CDR3 size: 14 residues. CDR1 and CDR2 from the germline V gene are MDHEN and SYDVKM. The V segment lost 5 bases and the J segment 2 bases; nucleotides outside the gene matches: 4. CDR3: CASSPRTGQETQYF. CDR3 bases: TGTGCCAGCAGTCCCAGGACAGGGCAAGAGACCCAGTACTTC.

In terms of frequency, this clone is medium-sized. The chain recombines TRBV19 with TRBJ2-3, with D tentatively TRBD1 (5 bases). CDR1 is LNHDA, CDR2 SQIVND, per germline (reference sequence). The CDR3 length is 14 residues. The germline V and J ends were trimmed by 2 bases and 5 bases, with 11 bases remaining between them. The CDR3 region is CASSIPDNGDTQYF. The DNA of the CDR3 is TGTGCCAGTAGTATACCGGACAATGGAGATACGCAGTATTTT.

The chain couples TRBV13 to TRBJ1-1; 8 bases are a match to TRBD1. Germline CDR1 and CDR2: PRHDT and FYEKMQ (reference sequence). This CDR3 is built from 15 residues. V trimming: 5 bases; J trimming: 3 bases; junction bases outside the gene matches: 8. The CDR3 nucleotides read TGTGCCAGCAGCCCGCAGACAGGGGTTGACACTGAAGCTTTCTTT. Translation: CASSPQTGVDTEAFF.